Presented here are 31 T cell receptor beta chains from one specimen sequenced in a study of response to subunit inactivated influenza vaccine. TCRdb redid the calling of the RT-PCR reads with MiXCR, one entry per CDR3 protein. The repertoire has 150,000 to 200,000 distinct CDR3 sequences, around 9% of them found once; the top ten carry approximately 11%. Sample: non-naive T cells sorted from PBMCs, taken on the day of vaccination. The receptor set was obtained from a man between 50 and 59 years old who received an inactivated influenza vaccine.

There are a few counts of this clonotype. This chain uses TRBV12-3 or TRBV12-4 with TRBJ1-4, with D perhaps TRBD1 (5 bases). This CDR3 has 12 residues. V gave up 2 bases and J gave up 7 bases, with 5 bases separating them. DNA for the CDR3: TGTGCCAGCAGTTTACAGGGTGAAAAACTGTTTTTT. Amino acid sequence: CASSLQGEKLFF.

This clonotype was counted many times. This chain joins TRBV12-3 or TRBV12-4 and TRBJ2-1; D not certain. Trimming removed 6 bases at V and 3 bases at J, with 9 bases between. The CDR3 contains 13 residues. The CDR3 DNA follows: TGTGCCAGCAGGGTACCCAACTACAATGAGCAGTTCTTC. Amino acids: CASRVPNYNEQFF.

This clonotype was counted only a few times. The V call is TRBV6-1, the J call TRBJ2-7; 7 bases are shared with TRBD2. V lost 5 bases to trimming and J lost 5 bases; unmatched junction nucleotides: 6. CDR1 and CDR2 from the germline V gene are MNHNS and SASEGT. The CDR3 spans 13 residues. In nucleotides, the CDR3 is TGTGCCAGCAGTCCCCCGGGGGGTCACGAGCAGTACTTC. Translated: CASSPPGGHEQYF.

The CDR3 spells CASRHLTGRLKQYF. The DNA of the CDR3 is TGTGCCAGCAGACATTTGACAGGGAGGTTGAAGCAGTACTTC. V and J are TRBV6-2 or TRBV6-3 and TRBJ2-7; maybe TRBD1 (7 bases). V lost 6 bases to trimming and J lost 8 bases, with 20 bases between them. The CDR3 is 14 residues long. CDR1 and CDR2 (germline): MNHEY, SVGEGT.

Details on this clonotype: A read error is possible here, since a much larger clone lies one base away. This chain links TRBV20-1 with TRBJ2-1; possible D gene TRBD2, 6 bases. In germline, CDR1 is DFQATT, CDR2 SNEGSKA (reference sequence). The CDR3 covers 17 residues. CDR3 DNA: TGCTGTGCTAGAGGAGAGGACCGGGGGAGCTCCTACAATGAGCAGTTCTTC. Protein product: CCARGEDRGSSYNEQFF.

This clonotype ranks as medium-sized. The chain recombines TRBV10-3 with TRBJ2-1; D gene unclear. V gave up 0 bases and J gave up 8 bases, with 8 bases separating them. CDR1 and CDR2 from the germline V gene are ENHRY and SYGVKD. The CDR3 consists of 13 residues. The CDR3 coding sequence is TGTGCCATCAGTGAGTCATCTGTGGATGAGCAGTTCTTC. It is translated as CAISESSVDEQFF.

This clonotype occurred many times. The chain is built from TRBV6-2 or TRBV6-3 and TRBJ2-1; D is possibly TRBD1 (6 bases). Germline CDR1 and CDR2: MNHEY and SVGEGT. The CDR3 spans 15 residues. V lost 4 bases, J lost 5 bases, and 15 bases lay in between. The CDR3 nucleotides are TGTGCCAGCAGTTGGGCTATGGGGGCCCACAATGAGCAGTTCTTC. Protein: CASSWAMGAHNEQFF.

The gene calls are TRBV7-2 and TRBJ1-2; the D is unclear. CDR1 and CDR2 from the germline V gene are SGHTA and FQGNSA. The CDR3 extends over 14 amino acids. Trimming shortened V by 2 bases and J by 8 bases, and 15 bases separated the two germline ends. The CDR3 DNA reads as TGTGCCAGCAGCTTAAACAGCCGTCTCGGGGGCTACACCTTC. Residues: CASSLNSRLGGYTF.

This clonotype was counted between two and nine times. This chain links TRBV10-3 with TRBJ1-3; 7 bases fit TRBD1. Trimming took 6 bases from V and 2 from J; bases not matched to a gene: 4. Germline loops: CDR1 ENHRY, CDR2 SYGVKD. CDR3 length: 14 residues. CDR3 sequence: CAIRVTGAGNTIYF. The CDR3 nucleotides read TGTGCCATCAGGGTAACAGGGGCTGGAAACACCATATATTTT.

This chain links TRBV4-3 with TRBJ1-4; 10 bases are shared with TRBD1. The CDR3 is 17 residues long. The ends lost 0 bases at V and 7 bases at J; junction bases unmatched: 8. Germline-derived CDR1 and CDR2 are LGHNA and YSLEER. The CDR3 sequence is CASSQERYDRGREKLFF. The CDR3 bases are TGCGCCAGCAGCCAAGAACGCTACGACAGGGGGCGTGAAAAACTGTTTTTT.

The rearrangement uses TRBV4-1 and TRBJ2-2; D not certain. This CDR3 is built from 15 residues. V gave up 0 bases and J gave up 3 bases, with 8 bases separating them. Looked up from germline, CDR1 is MGHRA and CDR2 is YSYEKL. CDR3 region: CASSQDAGYTGELFF. CDR3 nucleotide sequence: TGCGCCAGCAGCCAAGACGCCGGGTACACCGGGGAGCTGTTTTTT.

This clonotype was recorded at least ten times. The rearrangement links TRBV29-1 to TRBJ1-2, with 10 bases that match TRBD1. J was trimmed by 6 bases and V by 8 bases; bases with no gene match: 9. CDR3 size: 13 residues. Germline V lookup: CDR1 SQVTM, CDR2 ANQGSEA. The CDR3 DNA sequence: TGCAGCCTCAATGTGGGGACAGGGGATGGCTACACCTTC. Amino acid sequence: CSLNVGTGDGYTF.

The gene calls are TRBV4-2 and TRBJ2-1; TRBD2 matches at 11 bases. The trim removed 4 bases at V and 7 bases at J, leaving 24 bases unmatched. The germline V gene has CDR1 LGHNA and CDR2 YNFKEQ. The CDR3 is 21 residues long. CDR3 loop: CASSLRDSPGLAVPSGNEQFF. The CDR3 DNA is TGTGCCAGCAGCCTCCGGGACAGCCCGGGACTAGCGGTCCCATCGGGGAATGAGCAGTTCTTC.

Comments on this clonotype: One end of the junction varies from germline; a read error may be responsible. The rearrangement joins TRBV4-3 to TRBJ2-6, with D perhaps TRBD1 or TRBD2 (5 bases each). The CDR3 contains 18 residues. Per germline, CDR1 LGHNA and CDR2 YSLEER. CDR3 nucleotides: TGCGCCAGCAGCCAAGAAAGAGAGCGGACCTCTGGGGCCAACGTCCTGATTTTC. Protein product: CASSQERERTSGANVLIF.

This clonotype was observed many times. The V and J genes are TRBV5-4 and TRBJ2-1, with no clear D. The germline V gene has CDR1 SGHNT and CDR2 YYREEE (reference sequence). The CDR3 is 12 amino acids. Trimming removed 2 bases from V and 10 bases from J, with 10 bases in between. CDR3 loop: CASSFSGFEQFF. CDR3 bases: TGTGCCAGCAGCTTTTCTGGCTTCGAGCAGTTCTTC. Based on the CDR3 plus reference TRBV5-4 and TRBJ2-1, the full variable domain is ETGVTQSPTHLIKTRGQQVTLRCSSQSGHNTVSWYQQALGQGPQFIFQYYREEENGRGNFPPRFSGLQFPNYSSELNVNALELDDSALYLCASSFSGFEQFFGPGTRLTVL.

This clonotype was observed at least ten times. This rearrangement joins TRBV28 to TRBJ1-5; no reliable D call. With 3 bases removed from V and 0 bases from J, the gap between germline ends came to 18 bases. There are 18 residues in the CDR3. Germline CDR1 reads MDHEN; CDR2 reads SYDVKM. The chain's CDR3 is CASSFPSRGGSSNQPQHF. In DNA, the CDR3 is TGTGCCAGCAGTTTCCCCTCTCGTGGCGGGTCTAGCAATCAGCCCCAGCATTTT.

V and J are TRBV20-1 and TRBJ2-3; tentatively, D is TRBD2 (6 bases). The CDR3 consists of 16 residues. Germline CDR1 and CDR2: DFQATT and SNEGSKA (reference sequence). The ends were cut back, 0 bases at V and 2 bases at J, with 15 bases in the middle. CDR3 protein: CSARDLLATHTDTQYF. DNA of the CDR3: TGCAGTGCTAGAGATTTGCTAGCGACTCACACAGATACGCAGTATTTT.

This clonotype was seen only a few times. This chain connects TRBV5-1 to TRBJ2-3; possibly TRBD1 or TRBD2 for D (7 bases each). Germline CDR1 reads SGHRS; CDR2 reads YFSETQ. The CDR3 has 16 amino acids. V lost 1 base and J lost 1, with 13 bases in between. CDR3 region: CASSLSPGGGTDTQYF. CDR3 nucleotide sequence: TGCGCCAGCAGCTTGTCGCCAGGGGGGGGCACAGATACGCAGTATTTT.

The rearrangement uses TRBV10-3 and TRBJ2-6, with unresolved D. V dropped 6 bases and J dropped 0 bases, with 12 bases sitting between them. Germline values: CDR1 ENHRY, CDR2 SYGVKD. This CDR3 has 16 amino acids. The CDR3 is CAISLSSGSGANVLTF. CDR3 DNA: TGTGCCATCAGCCTGTCCAGTGGCTCTGGGGCCAACGTCCTGACTTTC.

This clonotype was seen only a few times. The CDR3 region is CASSRNPGGGDYGYTF. For the CDR3, the DNA is TGCGCCAGCAGCCGAAACCCCGGTGGAGGCGACTATGGCTACACCTTC. The J gene is TRBJ1-2, the V gene TRBV5-1; D not certain. V was pared by 4 bases and J by 3 bases, with 19 bases between. Germline CDR1 reads SGHRS; CDR2 reads YFSETQ. CDR3 length: 16 residues.

This clonotype was recorded a few times. The chain couples TRBV5-5 to TRBJ1-1; D uncertain. V lost 4 bases and J lost 1, with 14 bases in between. The CDR3 has 15 amino acids. CDR1 is SGHKS and CDR2 is YYEKEE in the germline V gene (reference sequence). CDR3 bases: TGTGCCAGCAGCGGGTCAACAGTGGGGAACACTGAAGCTTTCTTT. Encoded protein: CASSGSTVGNTEAFF.

This clonotype was counted ten times or more. The chain has TRBV27 and TRBJ1-3; the match to TRBD1 covers 9 bases. CDR3 length equals 16 residues. With 2 bases clipped from V and 2 bases from J, the junction kept 4 bases outside the gene matches. Germline V gene sequence: CDR1 MNHEY, CDR2 SMNVEV (reference sequence). CDR3 sequence reads: CASSLVGQGPGNTIYF. The CDR3 bases are TGTGCCAGCAGTTTAGTGGGACAGGGACCTGGAAACACCATATATTTT.

This clonotype has at least ten counts. V gene TRBV2 combines with J gene TRBJ2-1; the match to TRBD1 covers 9 bases. The CDR3 has 14 amino acids. V lost 5 bases to trimming and J lost 2 bases; unmatched junction nucleotides: 1. CDR1 and CDR2 from the germline V gene are SNHLY and FYNNEI. CDR3 bases: TGTGCCAGCAGTCGGACAGGGGCCTACAATGAGCAGTTCTTC. This codes for CASSRTGAYNEQFF.

J is TRBJ2-7 and V is TRBV6-2 or TRBV6-3, with TRBD1 matching over 12 bases. Germline-derived CDR1 and CDR2 are MNHEY and SVGEGT. CDR3 length: 14 residues. V trimming: 5 bases; J trimming: 6 bases; junction bases outside the gene matches: 5. As DNA, the CDR3 is TGTGCCAGCAGTAACGGGACAGGGGGCCGCGAGCAGTACTTC. It encodes CASSNGTGGREQYF.

The genes are TRBV18 and TRBJ2-5, with TRBD2 identical over 8 bases. Germline values: CDR1 KGHSH, CDR2 LQKENI. Trimming at V came to 3 bases and at J to 5 bases, leaving 5 bases not matched to a gene. CDR3 length: 14 amino acids. In DNA, the CDR3 is TGTGCCAGCTCACCGGGACTAGGGCTGGAGACCCAGTACTTC. Translated, it gives CASSPGLGLETQYF.

This clonotype was seen a few times. This chain joins TRBV5-1 and TRBJ2-7, with 14 bases lining up with TRBD2. The CDR3 is 17 residues long. V shed 0 bases and J 4 bases; nucleotides not matched to a gene: 6. Germline loops: CDR1 SGHRS, CDR2 YFSETQ. The CDR3 sequence is CASSLDPGTSGRYEQYF. CDR3 coding DNA: TGCGCCAGCAGCTTGGACCCTGGGACTAGCGGGAGATACGAGCAGTACTTC.

This clonotype has a count of ten or more. V is TRBV29-1 and J is TRBJ1-2; D is unclear. With 5 bases removed from V and 2 bases from J, the gap between germline ends came to 15 bases. Germline CDR1 and CDR2: SQVTM and ANQGSEA. This CDR3 is built from 14 residues. This CDR3 reads CSVTPFSQNYGYTF. The CDR3 DNA follows: TGCAGCGTTACCCCATTTTCCCAGAACTATGGCTACACCTTC.

This clonotype has more than one count but fewer than ten. The chain has TRBV5-5 and TRBJ1-2; D is ambiguous. Trimming removed 4 bases at V and 3 bases at J, with 13 bases between. This CDR3 spans 14 amino acids. CDR1 is SGHKS and CDR2 is YYEKEE in the germline V gene (reference sequence). The CDR3 DNA is TGTGCCAGCAGCCTCGGGAGGGTCGACTATGGCTACACCTTC. This gives the protein CASSLGRVDYGYTF. Together with reference TRBV5-5 and TRBJ1-2, the CDR3 gives the full variable domain: DAGVTQSPTHLIKTRGQQVTLRCSPISGHKSVSWYQQVLGQGPQFIFQYYEKEERGRGNFPDRFSARQFPNYSSELNVNALLLGDSALYLCASSLGRVDYGYTFGSGTRLTVV.

The rearrangement links TRBV10-3 to TRBJ2-1, with 8 positions matching TRBD1. J lost 9 bases, V lost 7 bases, and 8 bases had no gene match. Germline V CDR1 and CDR2: ENHRY, SYGVKD. This CDR3 has 13 residues. The CDR3 nucleotides read TGTGCCATCAACCAACAGGGGGAAGGTGAGCAGTTCTTC. Translated, it gives CAINQQGEGEQFF.

This clonotype was seen a handful of times. The chain is built from TRBV6-2 or TRBV6-3 and TRBJ2-7, with D uncertain. The ends were cut back, 5 bases at V and 0 bases at J, with 8 bases in the middle. CDR1 and CDR2 from the germline V gene are MNHEY and SVGEGT. This CDR3 has 13 amino acids. The CDR3 here is CASSPTDSYEQYF. The CDR3 coding sequence is TGTGCCAGCAGTCCAACCGACTCCTACGAGCAGTACTTC.

This clonotype was counted ten times or more. The V call is TRBV5-1, the J call TRBJ2-7, with D possibly matching TRBD1 (6 bases). Trimming removed 7 bases from V and 0 bases from J, with 17 bases in between. The CDR3 covers 15 residues. CDR1 is SGHRS and CDR2 is YFSETQ in the germline V gene. The CDR3 bases are TGCGCCAGCGGGCCCGGACAGCCTCCCTCCTACGAGCAGTACTTC. It codes for CASGPGQPPSYEQYF.